These 27 T cell receptor beta chains were sequenced from one sample in a study of blood T cell repertoires in COVID-19. The protocol was immunoSEQ multiplex PCR, while the TCRdb copy is restricted to in-frame clones and leaves out a portion. The table includes 280,000 or so clones, nearly 90% detected once. The material sequenced was PBMCs or T cells enriched from blood (not recorded which). Every receptor here comes from a woman aged 45-65 years who had been exposed to COVID-19.

This clone has a handful of counts. The CDR3 coding sequence is TGTGCCTGGAGTGTACTTGGTGGAAACACCATATATTTT. This translates into CAWSVLGGNTIYF. The gene calls are TRBV30 and TRBJ1-3, with unresolved D. Germline V gene sequence: CDR1 GTSNPN, CDR2 SVGIG (reference sequence). Between the trimmed V and J ends, which lost 0 bases and 3 bases, there was a span of 6 bases. The CDR3 length is 13 residues.

This clone was found once. The chain couples TRBV25-1 to TRBJ1-4; 11 nucleotides agree with TRBD1. CDR1 and CDR2 from the germline V gene are MGHDK and SYGVNS. Trimming at V came to 1 base and at J to 4 bases, leaving 5 bases not matched to a gene. CDR3 length: 17 residues. CDR3 sequence reads: CASSEFRTGGRNEKLFF. The CDR3 DNA follows: TGTGCCAGCAGTGAATTCAGGACAGGGGGCCGTAATGAAAAACTGTTTTTT. Full variable domain (remainder filled in from reference TRBV25-1 and TRBJ1-4): EADIYQTPRYLVIGTGKKITLECSQTMGHDKMYWYQQDPGMELHLIHYSYGVNSTEKGDLSSESTVSRIRTEHFPLTLESARPSHTSQYLCASSEFRTGGRNEKLFFGSGTQLSVL.

This chain connects TRBV11-3 to TRBJ2-1, with 12 bases that match TRBD2. V dropped 8 bases and J dropped 4; count of bases not matched to a gene: 0. This CDR3 region has 13 residues. Germline-derived CDR1 and CDR2 are SGHNT and YENEEA. CDR3 DNA sequence: TGTGCCAGCGGACTAGCGGGGTACAATGAGCAGTTCTTC. Amino acids: CASGLAGYNEQFF.

The chain joins TRBV5-1 to TRBJ2-7; 9 bases line up with TRBD2. The CDR3 spans 14 residues. Unmatched junction bases numbered 4, after V lost 4 bases and J lost 2 bases. Per germline, CDR1 SGHRS and CDR2 YFSETQ. In DNA form, the CDR3 reads TGCGCCAGCAGCGCGGGGGGGACCACCTACGAGCAGTACTTC. It translates to CASSAGGTTYEQYF.

The V call is TRBV10-2, the J call TRBJ2-1; 8 bases align to TRBD1. Trimming at V came to 5 bases and at J to 1 base, leaving 16 bases not matched to a gene. CDR1 is WSHSY, CDR2 SAAADI, per germline. This CDR3 is built from 19 residues. The CDR3 DNA is TGCGCCAGCAGTATTACCCCCCGGGACAGGTTGAAATCCTACAATGAGCAGTTCTTC. Translation: CASSITPRDRLKSYNEQFF.

The chain recombines TRBV14 with TRBJ2-7; D might be TRBD1 (6 bases). This CDR3 region has 15 residues. Trimming pared 3 bases from V and 1 base from J, leaving 13 bases between. Germline V lookup: CDR1 SGHDN, CDR2 FVKESK. This chain's CDR3 is CASSHVRGLSYEQYF. The CDR3 DNA sequence: TGTGCCAGCAGCCACGTCAGGGGCCTTTCCTACGAGCAGTACTTC.

This clone was seen once. This chain links TRBV27 with TRBJ1-2; 9 positions agree with TRBD1. Germline V gene lookup returns CDR1 MNHEY and CDR2 SMNVEV (reference sequence). The CDR3 loop spans 15 amino acids. J was trimmed by 5 bases and V by 5 bases; bases with no gene match: 9. The CDR3 DNA reads TGTGCCAGCAGTAGGGGACAGGGTAGGGGATATGGCTACACCTTC. This sequence encodes CASSRGQGRGYGYTF.

The chain has TRBV3-1 (or the pseudogene TRBV3-2) and TRBJ1-1; D might be TRBD1 (6 bases). The CDR3 runs to 13 residues. The germline CDR1 and CDR2 sequences are LGHDT and YNNKEL (reference sequence). V was cut by 2 bases and J by 10 bases, with 14 bases left in between. CDR3 protein: CASSQNRAAGAFF. CDR3 nucleotides: TGTGCCAGCAGCCAAAACAGGGCGGCTGGAGCTTTCTTT.

This chain uses TRBV12-3 or TRBV12-4 with TRBJ1-1; D possibly corresponds to TRBD1 (5 bases). This CDR3 region has 12 residues. V dropped 7 bases and J dropped 1 base, with 7 bases sitting between them. Here the CDR3 DNA reads TGTGCCAGCATCGGGGGGAACACTGAAGCTTTCTTT. Protein sequence: CASIGGNTEAFF.

V gene TRBV27 combines with J gene TRBJ2-3; 7 bases are a match to TRBD2. Germline values: CDR1 MNHEY, CDR2 SMNVEV (reference sequence). V gave up 0 bases and J gave up 1 base; unmatched junction bases: 4. The CDR3 consists of 16 residues. The CDR3 coding sequence is TGTGCCAGCAGTTTATCGGGGGGGACGGGCACAGATACGCAGTATTTT. It yields the protein CASSLSGGTGTDTQYF.

The V call is TRBV10-3, the J call TRBJ2-7; 11 nucleotides agree with TRBD2. Germline V gene lookup returns CDR1 ENHRY and CDR2 SYGVKD. V lost 3 bases, J lost 3 bases, and 4 bases stayed unmatched. There are 15 residues in the CDR3. The CDR3 is CAISDETSGVYEQYF. CDR3 bases: TGTGCCATCAGTGACGAGACTAGCGGGGTCTACGAGCAGTACTTC.

The chain's CDR3 is CASSPTAYNEQFF. DNA for the CDR3: TGTGCCAGCAGCCCGACAGCCTACAATGAGCAGTTCTTC. The V and J genes are TRBV7-6 and TRBJ2-1; maybe TRBD1 (5 bases). The CDR3 contains 13 residues. V lost 5 bases and J lost 2, with 7 bases in between. Germline V gene data show CDR1 as SGHVS and CDR2 as FNYEAQ.

As regards this clone: This CDR3 is also generated by other DNA sequences in the sample. This chain joins TRBV27 and TRBJ1-1; 10 bases match TRBD1. The V and J ends lost 8 bases and 4 bases, in that order; junction bases with no gene match: 4. The CDR3 runs to 13 residues. Germline lookup yields CDR1 MNHEY and CDR2 SMNVEV (reference sequence). The DNA for the CDR3 is TGTGCCAGCTACAGGACAGGGGGCACTGAAGCTTTCTTT. Amino acid sequence: CASYRTGGTEAFF.

The J gene is TRBJ1-2, the V gene TRBV28; the match to TRBD1 covers 10 bases. The CDR3 is 14 residues long. Germline assignment: CDR1 MDHEN and CDR2 SYDVKM. The V gene end was trimmed by 7 bases and the J gene end by 8 bases; junction bases not matched to a gene: 10. CDR3 nucleotides: TGTGCCAGCACTCTAAAGGGGACAGGGGACGGCTACACCTTC. Translation: CASTLKGTGDGYTF.

This clone showed up just a few times. The CDR3 bases are TGTGCCAGCAGCTCCCAGACAGGGGGAGTTGAAAAACTGTTTTTT. It codes for CASSSQTGGVEKLFF. The gene calls are TRBV9 and TRBJ1-4; TRBD1 matches 9 bases. J lost 7 bases, V lost 4 bases, and 8 bases had no gene match. Germline V CDR1 and CDR2: SGDLS, YYNGEE. CDR3 length: 15 amino acids.

The chain employs TRBV27 and TRBJ1-1; 9 bases are a match to TRBD1. CDR3 length: 14 residues. Germline-derived CDR1 and CDR2 are MNHEY and SMNVEV (reference sequence). J gave up 6 bases and V 6 bases, and 8 bases lay outside the gene matches. Here the CDR3 DNA reads TGTGCCAGCAGGCCCCGTGGACAGGGGTCTGAAGCTTTCTTT. Protein product: CASRPRGQGSEAFF.

The chain uses TRBV7-9 and TRBJ2-7; TRBD1 might be the D (6 bases). The CDR3 spans 15 residues. CDR1 and CDR2 (germline): SEHNR, FQNEAQ (reference sequence). The V and J ends lost 2 bases and 1 base respectively, with 12 bases between them. DNA for the CDR3: TGTGCCAGCAGCTTACGATATGGACAGTCCTACGAGCAGTACTTC. It is translated as CASSLRYGQSYEQYF.

The chain carries TRBV11-2 and TRBJ2-7; TRBD1 might be the D (5 bases). V shed 3 bases and J shed 3 bases, with 12 bases lying between them. CDR1 and CDR2 from the germline V gene are SGHAT and FQNNGV. The CDR3 totals 14 residues. CDR3 sequence reads: CASSFTGSSYEQYF. The CDR3 DNA reads as TGTGCCAGCAGCTTTACAGGCAGTAGCTACGAGCAGTACTTC.

This chain links TRBV5-1 with TRBJ2-3; no reliable D call. Deletions cut 4 bases from V and 4 bases from J, with 7 bases between. Germline assignment: CDR1 SGHRS and CDR2 YFSETQ. The CDR3 sequence is 12 residues long. DNA for the CDR3: TGCGCCAGCAGCCGCGCGGCAGATACGCAGTATTTT. Protein sequence: CASSRAADTQYF.

The chain joins TRBV6-1 to TRBJ1-5; maybe TRBD1 (5 bases). Between the trimmed V and J ends, which lost 2 bases and 0 bases, there was a span of 8 bases. CDR3 length equals 15 residues. Germline assignment: CDR1 MNHNS and CDR2 SASEGT. The CDR3 loop is CASSERTNSNQPQHF. DNA for the CDR3: TGTGCCAGCAGTGAAAGGACAAATAGCAATCAGCCCCAGCATTTT.

This chain uses TRBV6-5 with TRBJ1-4; 8 bases are a match to TRBD1. The junction had 4 bases not matched to a gene; V was cut back by 7 bases and J by 6 bases. CDR1 is MNHEY and CDR2 is SVGAGI in the germline V gene. This CDR3 is 13 amino acids long. The CDR3 loop is CASTADRDEKLFF. CDR3 sequence (DNA): TGTGCCAGCACTGCGGACAGGGATGAAAAACTGTTTTTT.

V usage is TRBV7-2 and J usage is TRBJ1-5, with D hard to call. V lost 7 bases and J 1 base, leaving 11 bases between the germline ends. The CDR3 extends over 14 amino acids. The V gene's germline CDR1 is SGHTA and CDR2 FQGNSA. CDR3 loop: CASTPFVSNQPQHF. DNA for the CDR3: TGTGCCAGCACCCCTTTTGTGAGCAATCAGCCCCAGCATTTT.

The chain is built from TRBV4-1 and TRBJ1-2; 7 bases are shared with TRBD1. The V gene end was trimmed by 0 bases and the J gene end by 4 bases; junction bases not matched to a gene: 8. Looked up from germline, CDR1 is MGHRA and CDR2 is YSYEKL. There are 16 residues in the CDR3. CDR3 amino acids: CASSQEKTGIFYGYTF. CDR3 in DNA: TGCGCCAGCAGCCAAGAAAAGACAGGGATCTTCTATGGCTACACCTTC.

The chain has TRBV3-1 (or the pseudogene TRBV3-2) and TRBJ1-1; D is ambiguous. V was shortened by 1 base and J by 4 bases, with 16 bases between the two germline ends. Germline V gives CDR1 LGHDT, CDR2 YNNKEL (reference sequence). The CDR3 loop spans 16 amino acids. The DNA for the CDR3 is TGTGCCAGCAGCCAAGGATTGGGCCCTATCCCCACTGAAGCTTTCTTT. Protein: CASSQGLGPIPTEAFF.

The rearrangement uses TRBV18 and TRBJ1-6, with D perhaps TRBD1 (5 bases). The CDR3 has 17 residues. The ends were cut back, 5 bases at V and 5 bases at J, with 19 bases in the middle. In germline, CDR1 is KGHSH, CDR2 LQKENI. DNA for the CDR3: TGTGCCAGCTCAGGTCAACCCGCGGGACTAAATAATTCACCCCTCCACTTT. It codes for CASSGQPAGLNNSPLHF.

This clone has just a few counts. V gene TRBV3-1 (or the pseudogene TRBV3-2) combines with J gene TRBJ1-1; D is perhaps TRBD1 (5 bases). Germline CDR1 and CDR2: LGHDT and YNNKEL (reference sequence). The CDR3 totals 13 residues. Trimming stripped 4 bases from V and 3 bases from J, with 9 bases between. CDR3 amino acids: CASSLKGYTEAFF. CDR3 coding DNA: TGTGCCAGCAGCCTGAAGGGGTACACTGAAGCTTTCTTT.

The rearrangement joins TRBV5-8 to TRBJ1-5; 8 bases agree with TRBD1. Unmatched junction bases numbered 8, after V lost 0 bases and J lost 6 bases. CDR3 size: 16 residues. Germline CDR1 is SGHTS and CDR2 is YDEGEE. This CDR3 is CASSLGTGLVSQPQHF. The CDR3 DNA reads TGTGCCAGCAGCTTGGGGACAGGGTTGGTGAGTCAGCCCCAGCATTTT.